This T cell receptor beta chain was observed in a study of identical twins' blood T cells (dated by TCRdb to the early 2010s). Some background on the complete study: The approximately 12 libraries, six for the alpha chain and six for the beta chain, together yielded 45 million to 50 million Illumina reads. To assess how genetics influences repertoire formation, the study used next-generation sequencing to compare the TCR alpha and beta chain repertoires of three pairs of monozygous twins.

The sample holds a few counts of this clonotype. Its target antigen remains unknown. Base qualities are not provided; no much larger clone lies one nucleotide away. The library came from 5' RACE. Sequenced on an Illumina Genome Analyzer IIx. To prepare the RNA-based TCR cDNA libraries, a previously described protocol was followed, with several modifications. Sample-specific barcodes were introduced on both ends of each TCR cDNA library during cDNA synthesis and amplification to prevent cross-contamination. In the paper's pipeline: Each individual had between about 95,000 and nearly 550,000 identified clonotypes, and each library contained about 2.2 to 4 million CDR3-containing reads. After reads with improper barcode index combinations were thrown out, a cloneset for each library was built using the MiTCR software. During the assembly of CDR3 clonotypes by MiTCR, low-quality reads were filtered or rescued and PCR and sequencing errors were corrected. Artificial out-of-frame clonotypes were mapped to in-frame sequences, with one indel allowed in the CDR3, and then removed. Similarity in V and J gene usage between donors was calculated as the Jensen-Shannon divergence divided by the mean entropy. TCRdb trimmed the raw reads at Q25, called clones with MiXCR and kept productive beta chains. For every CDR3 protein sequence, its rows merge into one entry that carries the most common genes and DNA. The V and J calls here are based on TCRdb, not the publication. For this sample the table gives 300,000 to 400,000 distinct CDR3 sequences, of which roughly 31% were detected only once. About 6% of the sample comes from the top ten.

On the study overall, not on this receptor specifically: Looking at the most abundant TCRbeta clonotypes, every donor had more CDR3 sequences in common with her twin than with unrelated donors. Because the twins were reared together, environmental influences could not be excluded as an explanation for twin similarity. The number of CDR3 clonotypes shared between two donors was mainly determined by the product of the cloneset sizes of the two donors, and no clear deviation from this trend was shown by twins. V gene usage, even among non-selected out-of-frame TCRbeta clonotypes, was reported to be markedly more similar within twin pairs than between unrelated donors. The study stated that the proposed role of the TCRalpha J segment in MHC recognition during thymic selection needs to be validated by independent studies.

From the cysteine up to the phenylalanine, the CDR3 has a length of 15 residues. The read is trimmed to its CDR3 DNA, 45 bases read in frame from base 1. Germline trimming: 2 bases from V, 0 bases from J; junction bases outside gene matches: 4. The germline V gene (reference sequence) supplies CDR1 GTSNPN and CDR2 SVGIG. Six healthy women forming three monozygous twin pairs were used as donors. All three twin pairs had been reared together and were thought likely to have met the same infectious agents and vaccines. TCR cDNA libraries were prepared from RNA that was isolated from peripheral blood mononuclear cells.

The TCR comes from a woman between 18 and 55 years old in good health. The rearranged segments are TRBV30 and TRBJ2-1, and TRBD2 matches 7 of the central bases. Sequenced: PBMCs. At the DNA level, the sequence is TGTGCCTGGAGTAGCGGGGTGAGCTCCTACAATGAGCAGTTCTTC. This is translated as CAWSSGVSSYNEQFF.